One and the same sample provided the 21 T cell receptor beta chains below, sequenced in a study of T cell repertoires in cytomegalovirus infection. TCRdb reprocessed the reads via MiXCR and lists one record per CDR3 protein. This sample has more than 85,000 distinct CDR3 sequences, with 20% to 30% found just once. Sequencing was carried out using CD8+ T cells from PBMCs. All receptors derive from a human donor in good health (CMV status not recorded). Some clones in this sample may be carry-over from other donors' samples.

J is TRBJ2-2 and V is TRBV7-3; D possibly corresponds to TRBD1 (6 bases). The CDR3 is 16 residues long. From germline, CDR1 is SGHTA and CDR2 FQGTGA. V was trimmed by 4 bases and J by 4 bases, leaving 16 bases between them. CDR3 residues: CASSSTGYMGTGELFF. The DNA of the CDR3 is TGTGCCAGCAGCTCAACAGGGTATATGGGCACCGGGGAGCTGTTTTTT. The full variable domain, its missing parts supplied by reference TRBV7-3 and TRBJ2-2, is GAGVSQTPSNKVTEKGKYVELRCDPISGHTALYWYRQSLGQGPEFLIYFQGTGAADDSGLPNDRFFAVRPEGSVSTLKIQRTERGDSAVYLCASSSTGYMGTGELFFGEGSRLTVL.

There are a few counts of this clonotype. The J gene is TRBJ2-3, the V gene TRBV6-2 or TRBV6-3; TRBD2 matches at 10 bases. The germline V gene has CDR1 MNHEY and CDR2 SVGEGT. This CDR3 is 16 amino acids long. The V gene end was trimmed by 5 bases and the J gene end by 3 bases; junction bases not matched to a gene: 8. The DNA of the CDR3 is TGTGCCAGCAGTCAACGGGTAGCGGGAGGAACAGATACGCAGTATTTT. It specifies CASSQRVAGGTDTQYF.

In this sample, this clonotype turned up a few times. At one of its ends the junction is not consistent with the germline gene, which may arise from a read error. This chain's CDR3 is CATSGDRSYEQYF. Written as DNA, the CDR3 is TGTGCCACCAGCGGAGACCGATCCTACGAGCAGTACTTC. This chain joins TRBV15 and TRBJ2-7; D gene uncertain. Germline loops: CDR1 LNHNV, CDR2 YYDKDF (reference sequence). The CDR3 spans 13 residues.

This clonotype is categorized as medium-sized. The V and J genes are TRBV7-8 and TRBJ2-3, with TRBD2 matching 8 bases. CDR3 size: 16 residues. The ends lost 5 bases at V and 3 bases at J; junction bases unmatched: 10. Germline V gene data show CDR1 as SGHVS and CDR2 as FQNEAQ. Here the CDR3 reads CASSIRAGAGTDTQYF. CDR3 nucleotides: TGTGCCAGCAGCATCCGAGCGGGAGCTGGGACAGATACGCAGTATTTT.

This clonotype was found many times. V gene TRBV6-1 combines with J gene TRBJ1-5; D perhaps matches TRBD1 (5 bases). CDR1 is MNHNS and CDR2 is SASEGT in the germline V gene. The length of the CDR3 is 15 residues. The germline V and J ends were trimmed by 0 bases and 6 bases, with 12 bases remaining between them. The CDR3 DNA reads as TGTGCCAGCAGTGAAGCGCTTGGGGGGGTTCAGCCCCAGCATTTT. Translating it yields CASSEALGGVQPQHF.

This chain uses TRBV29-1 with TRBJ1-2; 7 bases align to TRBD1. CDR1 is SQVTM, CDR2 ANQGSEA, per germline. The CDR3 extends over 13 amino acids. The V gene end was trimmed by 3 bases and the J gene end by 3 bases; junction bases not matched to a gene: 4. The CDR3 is CSVEGQTDYGYTF. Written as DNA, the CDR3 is TGCAGCGTTGAGGGACAGACGGACTATGGCTACACCTTC.

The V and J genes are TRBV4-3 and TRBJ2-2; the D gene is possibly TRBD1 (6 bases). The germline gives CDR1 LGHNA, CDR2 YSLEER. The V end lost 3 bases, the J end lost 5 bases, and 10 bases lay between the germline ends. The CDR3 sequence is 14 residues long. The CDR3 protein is CASSQEQGTGELFF. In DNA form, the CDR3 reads TGCGCCAGCAGCCAGGAACAGGGAACCGGGGAGCTGTTTTTT.

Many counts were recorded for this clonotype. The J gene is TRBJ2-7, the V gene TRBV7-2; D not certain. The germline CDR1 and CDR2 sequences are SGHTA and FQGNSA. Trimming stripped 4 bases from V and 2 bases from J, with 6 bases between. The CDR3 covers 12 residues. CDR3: CASSSEAYEQYF. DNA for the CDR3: TGTGCCAGCAGCTCCGAGGCCTACGAGCAGTACTTC.

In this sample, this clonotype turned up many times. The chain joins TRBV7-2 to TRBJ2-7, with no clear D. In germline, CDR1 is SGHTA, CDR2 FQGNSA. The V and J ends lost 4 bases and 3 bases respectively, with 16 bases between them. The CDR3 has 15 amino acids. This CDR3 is CASSSSFGAGYEQYF. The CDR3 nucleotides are TGTGCCAGCAGCTCGTCGTTTGGTGCAGGCTACGAGCAGTACTTC.

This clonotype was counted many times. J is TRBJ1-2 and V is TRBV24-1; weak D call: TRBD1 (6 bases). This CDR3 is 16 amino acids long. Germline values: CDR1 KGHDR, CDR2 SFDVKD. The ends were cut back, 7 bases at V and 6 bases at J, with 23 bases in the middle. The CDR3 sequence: CATSDKNTGLANGYTF. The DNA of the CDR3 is TGTGCCACCAGCGATAAAAACACAGGGTTGGCGAATGGCTACACCTTC.

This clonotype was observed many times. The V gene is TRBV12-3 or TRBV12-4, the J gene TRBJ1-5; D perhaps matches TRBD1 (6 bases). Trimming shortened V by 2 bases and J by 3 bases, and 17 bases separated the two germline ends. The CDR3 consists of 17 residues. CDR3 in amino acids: CASSLRGADSHNQPQHF. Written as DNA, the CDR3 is TGTGCCAGCAGTTTACGTGGGGCGGACAGCCACAATCAGCCCCAGCATTTT.

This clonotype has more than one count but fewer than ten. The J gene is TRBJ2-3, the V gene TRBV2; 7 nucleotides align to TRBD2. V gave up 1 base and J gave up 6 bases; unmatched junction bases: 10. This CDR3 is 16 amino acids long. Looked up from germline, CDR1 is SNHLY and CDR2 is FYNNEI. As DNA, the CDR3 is TGTGCCAGCAGTGAAGGTCTAGCGGAGGAGGTGGATACGCAGTATTTT. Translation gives CASSEGLAEEVDTQYF. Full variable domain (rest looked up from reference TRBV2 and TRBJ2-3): EPEVTQTPSHQVTQMGQEVILRCVPISNHLYFYWYRQILGQKVEFLVSFYNNEISEKSEIFDDQFSVERPDGSNFTLKIRSTKLEDSAMYFCASSEGLAEEVDTQYFGPGTRLTVL.

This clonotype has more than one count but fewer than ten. CDR3 sequence: CASSYGLAGGYEQFF. The DNA of the CDR3 is TGTGCCAGCAGTTACGGGCTAGCGGGGGGGTATGAGCAGTTCTTC. V gene TRBV6-2 or TRBV6-3 combines with J gene TRBJ2-1; 12 positions agree with TRBD2. Germline CDR1 MNHEY, CDR2 SVGEGT. This CDR3 has 15 residues. V trimming: 2 bases; J trimming: 8 bases; junction bases outside the gene matches: 4.

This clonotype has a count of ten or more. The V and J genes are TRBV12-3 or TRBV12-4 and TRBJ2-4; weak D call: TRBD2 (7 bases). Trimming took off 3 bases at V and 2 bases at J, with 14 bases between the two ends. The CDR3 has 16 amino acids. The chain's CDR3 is CASSFGGGHPKNIQYF. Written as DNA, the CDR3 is TGTGCCAGCAGTTTTGGGGGGGGACACCCCAAAAACATTCAGTACTTC.

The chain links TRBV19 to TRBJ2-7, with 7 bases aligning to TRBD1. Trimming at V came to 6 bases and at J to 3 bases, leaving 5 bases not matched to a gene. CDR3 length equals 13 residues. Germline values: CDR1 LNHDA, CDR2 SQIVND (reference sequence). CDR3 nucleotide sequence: TGTGCCAGTAGCCGGACAGGATACTACGAGCAGTACTTC. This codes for CASSRTGYYEQYF.

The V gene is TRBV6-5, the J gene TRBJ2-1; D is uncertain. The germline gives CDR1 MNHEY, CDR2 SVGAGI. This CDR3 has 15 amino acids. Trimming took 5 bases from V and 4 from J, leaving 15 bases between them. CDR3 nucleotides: TGTGCCAGCAGTACCCTTCGAGGAGAGTACAATGAGCAGTTCTTC. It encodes CASSTLRGEYNEQFF.

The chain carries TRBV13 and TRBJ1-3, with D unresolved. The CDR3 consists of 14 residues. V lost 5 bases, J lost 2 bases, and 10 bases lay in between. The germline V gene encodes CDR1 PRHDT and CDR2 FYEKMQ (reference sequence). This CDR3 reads CASSPVGTGNTIYF. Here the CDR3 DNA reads TGTGCCAGCAGCCCCGTGGGTACTGGAAACACCATATATTTT. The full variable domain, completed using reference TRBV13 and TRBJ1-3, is AAGVIQSPRHLIKEKRETATLKCYPIPRHDTVYWYQQGPGQDPQFLISFYEKMQSDKGSIPDRFSAQQFSDYHSELNMSSLELGDSALYFCASSPVGTGNTIYFGEGSWLTVV.

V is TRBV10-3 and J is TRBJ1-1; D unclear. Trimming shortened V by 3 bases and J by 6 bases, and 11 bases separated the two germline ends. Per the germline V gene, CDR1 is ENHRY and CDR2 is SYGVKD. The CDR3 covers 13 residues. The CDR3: CAISDMAVSEAFF. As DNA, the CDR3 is TGTGCCATCAGTGACATGGCCGTCTCTGAAGCTTTCTTT.

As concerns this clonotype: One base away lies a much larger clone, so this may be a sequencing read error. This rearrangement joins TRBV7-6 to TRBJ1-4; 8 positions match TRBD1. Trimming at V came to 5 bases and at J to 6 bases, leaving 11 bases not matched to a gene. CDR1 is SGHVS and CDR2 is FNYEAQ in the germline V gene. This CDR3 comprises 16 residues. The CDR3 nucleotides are TGTGCCAGCAGCCCTCTCGGGACAGGTCTAGATGAAAAACTGTTTTTT. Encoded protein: CASSPLGTGLDEKLFF.

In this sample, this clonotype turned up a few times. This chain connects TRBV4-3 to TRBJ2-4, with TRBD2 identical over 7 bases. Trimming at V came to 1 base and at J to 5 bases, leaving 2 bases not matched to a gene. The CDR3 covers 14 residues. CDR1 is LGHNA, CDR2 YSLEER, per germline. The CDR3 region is CASSQAGGENIQYF. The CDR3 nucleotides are TGCGCCAGCAGCCAAGCTGGGGGGGAAAACATTCAGTACTTC.

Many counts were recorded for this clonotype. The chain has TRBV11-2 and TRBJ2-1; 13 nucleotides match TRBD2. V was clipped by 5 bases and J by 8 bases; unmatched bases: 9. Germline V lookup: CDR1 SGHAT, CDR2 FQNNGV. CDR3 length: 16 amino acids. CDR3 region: CASSRRTSGSVDEQFF. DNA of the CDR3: TGTGCCAGCAGCCGACGGACTAGCGGGAGTGTCGATGAGCAGTTCTTC.